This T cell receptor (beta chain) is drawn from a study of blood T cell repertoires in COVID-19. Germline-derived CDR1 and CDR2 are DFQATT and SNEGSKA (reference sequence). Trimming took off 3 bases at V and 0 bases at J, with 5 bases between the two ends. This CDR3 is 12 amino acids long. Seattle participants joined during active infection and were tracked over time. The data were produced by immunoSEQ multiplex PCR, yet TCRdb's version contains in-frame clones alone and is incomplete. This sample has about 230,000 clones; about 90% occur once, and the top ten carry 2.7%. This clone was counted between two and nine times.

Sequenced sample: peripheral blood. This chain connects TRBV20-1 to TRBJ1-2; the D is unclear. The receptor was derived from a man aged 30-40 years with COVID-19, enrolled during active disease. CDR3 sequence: CSASSSNYGYTF. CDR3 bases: TGCAGTGCTAGTTCATCTAACTATGGCTACACCTTC.